The text below deals with one T cell receptor (beta chain). Its target is unknown. The assay that was used to sequence DNA from cultured CD4+ T cells was the Oncomine TCR Beta short-read assay. In TCRdb, the PCR reads were re-called with MiXCR into one record per CDR3 protein. The sample holds roughly 16,000 distinct CDR3 sequences, about 50% seen once. This entry is derived from a study of vaccination and CD4 T cells after COVID-19. Looking at the study overall: The cells were exposed to overlapping spike peptides originating from SARS-CoV-2, HCoV-NL63, HCoV-OC43 and HCoV-229E for stimulation. Study observations and caveats: Vaccine-specific clones in convalescent patients were spike mono-reactive in 304 of 307 cases. Convalescent patients had a median roughly 86% of reactive clones appearing only post-vaccination.

Germline loops: CDR1 SGHTA, CDR2 FQGNSA. V shed 3 bases, J shed 0 bases, and the junction held 5 bases outside the gene matches. This CDR3 has 17 amino acids. Treatment given: approximately nine-day PBMC culture with coronavirus spike peptide pools or control peptides (ViraFEST assay). ViraFEST expanded antigen-specific T cells with peptide pools, then sequenced TCRs. The receptor was isolated from a human donor who had recovered from COVID-19. J is TRBJ2-6 and V is TRBV7-2; 7 nucleotides align to TRBD1. The specimen sequenced was CD4+ T cells from blood, cultured in vitro. The CDR3 nucleotides are TGTGCCAGCAGCTTCACCCGGGACAGCTCTGGGGCCAACGTCCTGACTTTC. Translated: CASSFTRDSSGANVLTF.